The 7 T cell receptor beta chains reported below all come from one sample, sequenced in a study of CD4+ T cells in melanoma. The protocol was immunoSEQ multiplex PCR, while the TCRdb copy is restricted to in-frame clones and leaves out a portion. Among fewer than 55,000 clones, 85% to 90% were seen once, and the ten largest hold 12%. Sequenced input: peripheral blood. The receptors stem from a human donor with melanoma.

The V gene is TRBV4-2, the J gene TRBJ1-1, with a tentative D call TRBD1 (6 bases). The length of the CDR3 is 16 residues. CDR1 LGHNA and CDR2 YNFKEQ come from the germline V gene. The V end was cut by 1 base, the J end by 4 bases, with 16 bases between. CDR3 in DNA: TGTGCCAGCAGCCAAGGGCGGGGAACAGGGCTCACTGAAGCTTTCTTT. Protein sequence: CASSQGRGTGLTEAFF.

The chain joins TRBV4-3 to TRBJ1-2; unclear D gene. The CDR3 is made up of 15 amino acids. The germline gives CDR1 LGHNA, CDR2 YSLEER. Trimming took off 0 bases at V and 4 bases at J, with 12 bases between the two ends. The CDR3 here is CASSQDRGAGYGYTF. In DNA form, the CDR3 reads TGCGCCAGCAGCCAAGATCGCGGCGCGGGCTATGGCTACACCTTC.

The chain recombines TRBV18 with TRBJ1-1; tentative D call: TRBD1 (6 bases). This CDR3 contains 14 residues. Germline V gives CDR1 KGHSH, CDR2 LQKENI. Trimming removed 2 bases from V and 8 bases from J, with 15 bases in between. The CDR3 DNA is TGTGCCAGCTCACCAGGGCGAGGGGGACCAGAAGCTTTCTTT. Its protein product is CASSPGRGGPEAFF.

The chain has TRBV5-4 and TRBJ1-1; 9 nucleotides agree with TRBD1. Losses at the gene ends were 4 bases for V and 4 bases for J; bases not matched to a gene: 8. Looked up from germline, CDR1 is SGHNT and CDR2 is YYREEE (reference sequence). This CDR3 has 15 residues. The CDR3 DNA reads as TGTGCCAGCAGCCTCAGGGGACAGGGAGGCACTGAAGCTTTCTTT. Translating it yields CASSLRGQGGTEAFF.

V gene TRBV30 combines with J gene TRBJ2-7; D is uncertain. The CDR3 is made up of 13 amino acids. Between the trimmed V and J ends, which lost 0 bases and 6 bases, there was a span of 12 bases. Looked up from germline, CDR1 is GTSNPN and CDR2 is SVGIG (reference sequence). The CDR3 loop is CAWSVSPAFEQYF. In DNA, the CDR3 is TGTGCCTGGAGTGTCTCCCCAGCGTTCGAGCAGTACTTC.

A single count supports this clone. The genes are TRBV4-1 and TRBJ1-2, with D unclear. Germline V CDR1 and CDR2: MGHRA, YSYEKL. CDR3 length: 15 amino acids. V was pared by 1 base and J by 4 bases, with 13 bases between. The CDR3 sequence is CASSQATGLGYGYTF. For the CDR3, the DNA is TGCGCCAGCAGCCAAGCGACGGGATTGGGCTATGGCTACACCTTC.

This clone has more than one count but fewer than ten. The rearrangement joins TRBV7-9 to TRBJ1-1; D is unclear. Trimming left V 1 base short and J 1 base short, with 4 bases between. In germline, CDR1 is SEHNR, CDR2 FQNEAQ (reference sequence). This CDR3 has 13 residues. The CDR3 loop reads CASSLEENTEAFF. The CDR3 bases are TGTGCCAGCAGCTTAGAGGAGAACACTGAAGCTTTCTTT.